The clone carrying this T cell receptor (beta chain) was observed once. The data stem from a study of CD8 T cells in Susac syndrome. The V gene's germline CDR1 is SQVTM and CDR2 ANQGSEA. Trimming removed 7 bases at V and 2 bases at J, with 20 bases between. CDR3 length equals 15 residues. From blood CD8+ and CD4+ T cells, the TCR beta chain was sequenced. Controls were drawn from healthy donors and were matched for age and sex. Negative isolation yielded the CD8+ and CD4+ T cells, while FACS enriched the TEMRA cells. Random hexamers primed reverse transcription of about 0.45 to 1 ug RNA. An immunoSEQ multiplex PCR generated amplified TCR beta CDR3 products spanning 54 Vbeta and 13 Jbeta. Each CDR3 protein is one row after TCRdb ran MiXCR on the immunoSEQ multiplex PCR reads. The sample consists of around 50,000 distinct CDR3 sequences, almost 95% of them appearing once.

The V call is TRBV29-1, the J call TRBJ1-2; TRBD1 is a possible D gene (6 bases). This clonotype was sampled from a human donor in good health. The specimen was CD8+ T cells from PBMCs. This chain's CDR3 is CSALTSPTGNYGYTF. The CDR3 DNA reads as TGCAGCGCCCTTACTAGCCCCACAGGGAACTATGGCTACACCTTC. The variable domain in full, with the rest retrieved from reference TRBV29-1 and TRBJ1-2, is SAVISQKPSRDICQRGTSLTIQCQVDSQVTMMFWYRQQPGQSLTLIATANQGSEATYESGFVIDKFPISRPNLTFSTLTVSNMSPEDSSIYLCSALTSPTGNYGYTFGSGTRLTVV.